The rows below give T cell receptor beta chains drawn from one sample of a study of blood T cell repertoires in COVID-19. Sequenced by immunoSEQ multiplex PCR; TCRdb stores in-frame clones only, minus some. The data show about 270,000 clones, with less than 85% seen just once and 3.1% held by the top ten. The specimen was peripheral blood. Receptor source: a woman aged 18-30 years with acute or convalescent COVID-19. CDR3s include the opening cysteine and the closing phenylalanine or tryptophan. D genes are given only for firm matches. Rows give clone size only sometimes, using once, few, many, or a class for an expanded clone.

>.|.|TRBV6-6|12|TRBJ1-2
TGTGCCAGCAGGGACACTAACTATGGCTACACCTTC
CASRDTNYGYTF
>.|.|TRBV9|14|TRBJ1-1
TGTGCCAGCAGCGGGATACAGGGTAACACTGAAGCTTTCTTT
CASSGIQGNTEAFF
>.|.|TRBV11-3|12|TRBJ2-3
TGTGCCAGCAGCTTTCGGACAGATACGCAGTATTTT
CASSFRTDTQYF
>.|.|TRBV6-5|15|TRBJ1-2
TGTGCCAGCAGTCACTCCTCAACAGGGTTGGATGGCTACACCTTC
CASSHSSTGLDGYTF
>.|TRBD2|TRBV2|15|TRBJ2-7
TGTGCCAGCAGTGAAACAAGCGGGAGGGCAGGTGAGCAGTACTTC
CASSETSGRAGEQYF
>.|.|TRBV27|15|TRBJ2-7
TGTGCCAGCAGTTTAGGGCAGAGTATCTCCTACGAGCAGTACTTC
CASSLGQSISYEQYF
>.|TRBD2|TRBV5-4|13|TRBJ2-7
TGTGCCAGCAGTACACTAGCGGATGGCGAGCAGTACTTC
CASSTLADGEQYF
>.|.|TRBV28|14|TRBJ1-1
TGTGCCAGCAGGGGAGGGAATACCAACACTGAAGCTTTCTTT
CASRGGNTNTEAFF
>.|.|TRBV7-2|13|TRBJ1-2
TGTGCCAGCAGTATAGACAGGATCTATGGCTACACCTTC
CASSIDRIYGYTF
>few|.|TRBV5-1|14|TRBJ1-4
TGCGCCAGCAGCGCAGACAGCGGGCCTGAAAAACTGTTTTTT
CASSADSGPEKLFF
>once|.|TRBV28|13|TRBJ1-2
TGTGCCACCGAGAACAGGTTTAACTATGGCTACACCTTC
CATENRFNYGYTF
>.|TRBD2|TRBV28|15|TRBJ2-7
TGTGCCAGCAGCTCCGGGGGGCTAGCGGGAGCCGAGCAGTACTTC
CASSSGGLAGAEQYF
>.|TRBD1|TRBV5-4|20|TRBJ1-4
TGTGCCAGCAGCTTGTCCGGGTGGGGGACAGGGGGTCTGGCTAATGAAAAACTGTTTTTT
CASSLSGWGTGGLANEKLFF
>.|TRBD1|TRBV30|14|TRBJ1-6
TGTGCCTGGAGTGCCGGGACAGTAAATTCACCCCTCCACTTT
CAWSAGTVNSPLHF
>.|TRBD2|TRBV15|14|TRBJ2-7
TGTGCCACCAGCCTTAGCGGGAGGCCCCACGAGCAGTACTTC
CATSLSGRPHEQYF
>once|.|TRBV10-2|15|TRBJ2-2
TGCGCCAGCAGAAGGAGCGGGTCATACACCGGGGAGCTGTTTTTT
CASRRSGSYTGELFF
>once|TRBD1|TRBV14|15|TRBJ2-5
TGTGCCAGCAGTCGACAGGGGGCCGGGGGAGAGACCCAGTACTTC
CASSRQGAGGETQYF
>few|.|TRBV20-1|11|TRBJ2-7
TGCAGTGCCAAGCTAAATATCCTTCAGTACTTC
CSAKLNILQYF
>.|TRBD1|TRBV7-2|14|TRBJ2-7
TGTGCCAGCAGCTTGGGGGACAGATCCTACGAGCAGTACTTC
CASSLGDRSYEQYF
>.|.|TRBV6-2/TRBV6-3|16|TRBJ2-2
TGTGCCAGCAGTTCCCCGAGGGCGGGAAACACCGGGGAGCTGTTTTTT
CASSSPRAGNTGELFF
>few|.|TRBV14|16|TRBJ1-1
TGTGCCAGCAGCCAAGAGGATGGGAGACTTAACACTGAAGCTTTCTTT
CASSQEDGRLNTEAFF
>.|.|TRBV12-3/TRBV12-4|13|TRBJ2-4
TGTGCCAGCAGTGCCCAAACAGGAAAAAACCAGTACTTC
CASSAQTGKNQYF
>.|.|TRBV10-2|14|TRBJ2-7
TGCGCCAGCAGCGAGAGGGGACTTCCCTACGAGCAGTACTTC
CASSERGLPYEQYF
>once|.|TRBV24-1|15|TRBJ1-4
TGTGCCACCAGTGACGGCAGGGACCCGGAGGGTCAACAGTTTTTT
CATSDGRDPEGQQFF
>.|TRBD1|TRBV10-2|12|TRBJ2-7
TGCGCCAGCAGTGAGTTGAGGACAGGTTGGCACTTC
CASSELRTGWHF
>.|TRBD1|TRBV7-2|14|TRBJ2-7
TGTGCCAGCAGCTTACTCGACAGGGGCAGCGAGCAGTACTTC
CASSLLDRGSEQYF
>few|.|TRBV6-5|16|TRBJ2-1
TGTGCCAGCAGTTCTCGGACACCCGGCTCCTACAATGAGCAGTTCTTC
CASSSRTPGSYNEQFF
>.|.|TRBV28|16|TRBJ1-4
TGTGCCAGCAGTTGGCCGGGGAACTTCCTTCGCGAAAAACTGTTTTTT
CASSWPGNFLREKLFF
>.|.|TRBV9|15|TRBJ1-1
TGTGCCAGCAGCGTAGCTCCGGTAGAGAACACTGAAGCTTTCTTT
CASSVAPVENTEAFF
>.|.|TRBV7-2|15|TRBJ2-5
TGTGCCAGCAGCTTCGACTACCTACTCCAAGAGACCCAGTACTTC
CASSFDYLLQETQYF
>.|.|TRBV7-9|17|TRBJ2-6
TGTGCCAGCAGCCTTAGCACTGGGTACTCTGGGGCCAACGTCCTGACTTTC
CASSLSTGYSGANVLTF
>.|TRBD1|TRBV19|16|TRBJ2-6
TGTGCCAGTAGTAGGGACAGTAAGGCTGGGGCCAACGTCCTGACTTTC
CASSRDSKAGANVLTF
>.|.|TRBV9|13|TRBJ2-7
TGTGCCAGCAGCGTAGTACAGGGCGGCGAGCAGTACTTC
CASSVVQGGEQYF
>.|.|TRBV5-4|13|TRBJ1-2
TGTGCCAGCACACCCTCTGCCCTCGGTGGCTACACCTTC
CASTPSALGGYTF
>.|TRBD1|TRBV4-2|16|TRBJ1-6
TGTGCCAGCAGCCAAGGGACAGGGGGACTTCAATCACCCCTCCACTTT
CASSQGTGGLQSPLHF
>.|.|TRBV18|14|TRBJ1-3
TGTGCCAGCTCACCCGACAACTCTGGAAACACCATATATTTT
CASSPDNSGNTIYF
>.|.|TRBV12-5|13|TRBJ2-1
TGTGCTAGTGGTTCGACAACTAGCAATGAGCAGTTCTTC
CASGSTTSNEQFF
>.|.|TRBV30|12|TRBJ2-1
TGTGCCTGGAGCCGGGACAACAATGAGCAGTTCTTC
CAWSRDNNEQFF
>.|.|TRBV5-6|16|TRBJ2-1
TGTGCCAGCAGCTTTCTCAACCCGGGCAGGGTTAATGAGCAGTTCTTC
CASSFLNPGRVNEQFF
>.|TRBD2|TRBV29-1|14|TRBJ2-3
TGCAGCGCCAGCGGACTAGCGGGAGGGGATACGCAGTATTTT
CSASGLAGGDTQYF
>.|TRBD1|TRBV11-3|14|TRBJ2-1
TGTGCCAGCAGCTCCCCGGGACAGGGGAATGAGCAGTTCTTC
CASSSPGQGNEQFF
>few|TRBD1|TRBV19|13|TRBJ1-1
TGTGCCAGTAGTCAAATCGGACAGGGTGAAGCTTTCTTT
CASSQIGQGEAFF
>.|.|TRBV4-3|12|TRBJ1-2
TGCGCCAGCAGCGAAGGAACGGATGGCTACACCTTC
CASSEGTDGYTF
>.|TRBD1|TRBV4-3|14|TRBJ1-2
TGCGCCAGCAGCCCAGGGGGCGCGTGGTATGGCTACACCTTC
CASSPGGAWYGYTF
>.|TRBD2|TRBV4-3|18|TRBJ2-3
TGCGCCAGCAGCCAAGATCTTCCGCGGGAGTGGGGCACAGATACGCAGTATTTT
CASSQDLPREWGTDTQYF
>.|TRBD1|TRBV29-1|12|TRBJ2-7
TGCAGCGTTGGAGACAGGGGCTACGAGCAGTACTTC
CSVGDRGYEQYF